The TCR beta chain described here comes from a study of OX40 agonist ivuxolimab in advanced cancers. The overall study: Patients were dosed with the agonistic anti-OX40 (CD134) antibody ivuxolimab. Study observations and caveats: Some nonresponders likewise displayed low normalized T-cell clonal expansion.

The repertoire was sequenced with immunoSEQ multiplex PCR; TCRdb's copy has only in-frame clones and lacks some. In the table there are 60,000 to 80,000 clones, 84% of which are singletons. In germline, CDR1 is SEHNR, CDR2 FQNEAQ (reference sequence). V lost 3 bases, J lost 0 bases, and 11 bases lay in between. The CDR3 is 15 residues long. Of note for this clone: The antigen remains unidentified.

V and J are TRBV7-9 and TRBJ2-5; D tentatively fits TRBD1 or TRBD2 (5 bases each). Sequencing used CD4+ or CD8+ T cells sorted from blood, obtained in a trial of the OX40 agonist ivuxolimab. The clonotype was recovered from an adult with an advanced solid tumor such as melanoma, head and neck, liver or kidney cancer. CDR3 residues: CASSFLGEYQETQYF. As DNA, the CDR3 is TGTGCCAGCAGCTTCCTAGGGGAGTACCAAGAGACCCAGTACTTC.